This T cell receptor beta chain was observed in a study of OX40 agonist ivuxolimab in advanced cancers. Whole-study context: Patients received the agonistic anti-OX40 (CD134) antibody ivuxolimab. Patients were dosed intravenously with ivuxolimab at 0.01 to 10 mg/kg every 2 weeks.

Only in-frame clones appear in the TCRdb table, and some are missing; sequencing was by immunoSEQ multiplex PCR. The sample holds 50,000 to 65,000 clones, 70% to 90% seen once. Germline-derived CDR1 and CDR2 are SGHKS and YYEKEE (reference sequence). Trimming cost V 0 bases and J 5 bases, with 18 bases left between them. This CDR3 is 16 amino acids long. The rearrangement links TRBV5-5 to TRBJ2-7; D gene ambiguous. The specimen was CD4+ or CD8+ T cells sorted from blood, collected in a trial of the OX40 agonist ivuxolimab. This TCR derives from an adult with an advanced solid tumor such as melanoma, head and neck, liver or kidney cancer. The CDR3 protein is CASSLDSGQVYNEQYF. The DNA of the CDR3 is TGTGCCAGCAGCTTGGACTCTGGGCAGGTCTACAACGAGCAGTACTTC.